The 26 T cell receptor beta chains given below trace back to one sample, sequenced in a study of STAT5B mutations in CD4+ large granular lymphocyte leukemia. This table comes from immunoSEQ multiplex PCR, and its TCRdb copy is limited to in-frame clones, with some not included. The data show tens of thousands of clones, around 72% seen once. The sample taken for sequencing was CD4+ T cells from blood buffy coats. Receptor source: a human donor in good health.

The chain recombines TRBV5-1 with TRBJ1-1, with 8 nucleotides matching TRBD1. The CDR3 runs 13 residues. Germline V gives CDR1 SGHRS, CDR2 YFSETQ. V trimming: 1 base; J trimming: 7 bases; junction bases outside the gene matches: 3. This CDR3 reads CASSLTGGGEAFF. CDR3 in DNA: TGCGCCAGCAGCTTGACAGGGGGGGGTGAAGCTTTCTTT.

J is TRBJ1-3 and V is TRBV5-1; 7 positions match TRBD1. The CDR3 length is 16 residues. Per the germline V gene, CDR1 is SGHRS and CDR2 is YFSETQ. V was pared by 4 bases and J by 6 bases, with 13 bases of the junction left unmatched. Here the CDR3 reads CASSGGTDIRSNTIYF. CDR3 bases: TGCGCCAGCAGCGGGGGGACAGACATCCGTTCAAACACCATATATTTT.

Details on this clone: Other DNA sequences from this sample encode an identical CDR3 as well. The V gene is TRBV18, the J gene TRBJ1-5; D call uncertain. V lost 4 bases to trimming and J lost 6 bases, with 10 bases between them. Germline CDR1 and CDR2: KGHSH and LQKENI. There are 13 residues in the CDR3. The CDR3 region is CASSQERAQPQHF. The CDR3, as DNA: TGTGCCAGCTCACAGGAGAGGGCTCAGCCCCAGCATTTT.

V and J are TRBV18 and TRBJ2-2; D might be TRBD1 or TRBD2, each matching 6 bases. V shed 2 bases and J shed 1 base, with 11 bases lying between them. The germline V gene has CDR1 KGHSH and CDR2 LQKENI. The length of the CDR3 is 16 residues. CDR3 sequence: CASSPGGQRNTGELFF. Written as DNA, the CDR3 is TGTGCCAGCTCACCAGGGGGGCAGCGGAACACCGGGGAGCTGTTTTTT.

This clone was seen a handful of times. The chain uses TRBV29-1 and TRBJ2-3; 11 positions match TRBD2. V trimming: 5 bases; J trimming: 3 bases; junction bases outside the gene matches: 4. Germline V gene lookup returns CDR1 SQVTM and CDR2 ANQGSEA. This CDR3 has 14 amino acids. The CDR3 is CSVLTSGGTDTQYF. The CDR3 nucleotides read TGCAGCGTTCTCACTAGCGGGGGAACAGATACGCAGTATTTT.

V and J are TRBV5-1 and TRBJ1-3, with 8 bases identical to TRBD1. Per the germline V gene, CDR1 is SGHRS and CDR2 is YFSETQ. This CDR3 has 16 residues. The trim removed 0 bases at V and 3 bases at J, leaving 5 bases unmatched. The CDR3 nucleotides are TGCGCCAGCAGCTTGGCGGGACAGGACTATGGAAACACCATATATTTT. Its protein product is CASSLAGQDYGNTIYF.

V and J are TRBV29-1 and TRBJ2-1, with D possibly being TRBD1 (5 bases). CDR1 is SQVTM, CDR2 ANQGSEA, per germline. The CDR3 is 12 residues long. V lost 5 bases to trimming and J lost 10 bases, with 15 bases between them. The CDR3: CSVLEDGQEQFF. The CDR3 DNA is TGCAGCGTTCTCGAGGACGGACAAGAGCAGTTCTTC.

The chain is built from TRBV19 and TRBJ1-5; a possible D gene is TRBD1 (5 bases). The CDR3 spans 15 residues. V was trimmed by 11 bases and J by 3 bases, leaving 20 bases between them. Germline V gene data show CDR1 as LNHDA and CDR2 as SQIVND (reference sequence). CDR3 DNA sequence: TGTGCCTCCACGATGGGGGGGTTAAACAATCAGCCCCAGCATTTT. Residues: CASTMGGLNNQPQHF.

The J gene is TRBJ2-7, the V gene TRBV28; 7 positions match TRBD1. Germline V gene sequence: CDR1 MDHEN, CDR2 SYDVKM. With V trimmed by 6 bases and J by 0 bases, 5 bases remained unmatched. This CDR3 spans 14 amino acids. The CDR3 region is CASSSGTVSYEQYF. The CDR3 region has the DNA TGTGCCAGCAGCTCTGGGACAGTCTCCTACGAGCAGTACTTC.

J is TRBJ1-1 and V is TRBV5-1, with D tentatively TRBD1 (6 bases). Germline V gene lookup returns CDR1 SGHRS and CDR2 YFSETQ. The CDR3 spans 14 residues. Trimming took 5 bases from V and 1 from J, leaving 12 bases between them. CDR3 sequence (DNA): TGCGCCAGCAGAAATGGACAGCCGAACACTGAAGCTTTCTTT. Amino acid sequence: CASRNGQPNTEAFF.

In nucleotides, the CDR3 is TGTGCCAGCAGCTTAGGGGCACTAGCGGGGGCCTACGAGCAGTACTTC. This gives the protein CASSLGALAGAYEQYF. The rearrangement uses TRBV7-8 and TRBJ2-7, with TRBD2 matching over 11 bases. Germline-derived CDR1 and CDR2 are SGHVS and FQNEAQ. J was trimmed by 2 bases and V by 1 base; bases with no gene match: 4. There are 16 residues in the CDR3.

The chain is built from TRBV2 and TRBJ2-1; D not resolved. Germline V CDR1 and CDR2: SNHLY, FYNNEI. Trimming pared 5 bases from V and 4 bases from J, leaving 18 bases between. This CDR3 is built from 16 residues. The CDR3 loop reads CASSIMSSRSYNEQFF. CDR3 DNA sequence: TGTGCCAGCAGTATTATGTCCTCCCGGTCTTACAATGAGCAGTTCTTC.

By its share, this clone is medium-sized. V and J are TRBV18 and TRBJ2-7, with TRBD1 identical over 7 bases. The CDR3 runs to 13 residues. V shed 0 bases, J shed 6 bases, and the junction held 2 bases outside the gene matches. Germline CDR1 reads KGHSH; CDR2 reads LQKENI. In DNA, the CDR3 is TGTGCCAGCTCACCACCGACAGGGTTCGAGCAGTACTTC. It is translated as CASSPPTGFEQYF.

V and J are TRBV12-5 and TRBJ2-1; possibly TRBD2 for D (5 bases). Germline CDR1 is LGHNT and CDR2 is FRNRAP. CDR3 length: 16 amino acids. Trimming took 1 base from V and 4 from J, leaving 14 bases between them. Written as DNA, the CDR3 is TGTGCTAGTGGTTTGGCCGGCGCTAGCCGGTACAATGAGCAGTTCTTC. Translated: CASGLAGASRYNEQFF.

This clone has just a few counts. The genes are TRBV5-4 and TRBJ2-2; D possibly corresponds to TRBD2 (7 bases). Germline V gene data show CDR1 as SGHNT and CDR2 as YYREEE (reference sequence). The CDR3 runs to 14 residues. V was cut by 4 bases and J by 4 bases, with 11 bases left in between. CDR3 DNA: TGTGCCAGCAGCCGGGGGGCGGGCACCGGGGAGCTGTTTTTT. This gives the protein CASSRGAGTGELFF. The full variable domain, completed using reference TRBV5-4 and TRBJ2-2, is ETGVTQSPTHLIKTRGQQVTLRCSSQSGHNTVSWYQQALGQGPQFIFQYYREEENGRGNFPPRFSGLQFPNYSSELNVNALELDDSALYLCASSRGAGTGELFFGEGSRLTVL.

This clone has more than one count but fewer than ten. As DNA, the CDR3 is TGTGCCTGGAGTACCTACAGGGGGCTCACCGGGGAGCTGTTTTTT. Its translation: CAWSTYRGLTGELFF. J is TRBJ2-2 and V is TRBV30, with 9 positions matching TRBD1. This CDR3 contains 15 residues. The germline V gene has CDR1 GTSNPN and CDR2 SVGIG (reference sequence). The V and J ends lost 2 bases and 4 bases, in that order; junction bases with no gene match: 5.

The rearrangement joins TRBV7-2 to TRBJ1-1; D might be TRBD1 (5 bases). Per germline, CDR1 SGHTA and CDR2 FQGNSA. The CDR3 is 16 residues long. Trimming shortened V by 5 bases and J by 0 bases, and 16 bases separated the two germline ends. The DNA of the CDR3 is TGTGCCAGCAGCCGACCCCTACAGGCCCTGAACACTGAAGCTTTCTTT. This translates into CASSRPLQALNTEAFF.

This clone came up a few times. This chain connects TRBV10-3 to TRBJ1-1, with 10 bases matching TRBD1. V shed 6 bases, J shed 3 bases, and the junction held 10 bases outside the gene matches. This CDR3 is 16 amino acids long. Per germline, CDR1 ENHRY and CDR2 SYGVKD. The CDR3 region is CAIRATGGGMDTEAFF. For the CDR3, the DNA is TGTGCCATCAGGGCGACAGGGGGCGGTATGGACACTGAAGCTTTCTTT.

This clone was observed once. The J gene is TRBJ2-1, the V gene TRBV7-2; 10 nucleotides match TRBD2. The germline gives CDR1 SGHTA, CDR2 FQGNSA. This CDR3 has 15 residues. With 5 bases clipped from V and 7 bases from J, the junction kept 8 bases outside the gene matches. The CDR3 DNA reads as TGTGCCAGCAGCCAAAGCGGGGGGGCCCGTAATGAGCAGTTCTTC. Its translation: CASSQSGGARNEQFF.

The table lists this clone with a few counts. The chain employs TRBV10-1 and TRBJ1-1; D call uncertain. V was clipped by 6 bases and J by 1 base, with 6 bases between them. Germline-derived CDR1 and CDR2 are WNHNN and SYGVQD (reference sequence). The CDR3 covers 12 residues. Here the CDR3 DNA reads TGCGCCAGCAGGGGCCGGAACACTGAAGCTTTCTTT. This sequence encodes CASRGRNTEAFF.

V gene TRBV28 combines with J gene TRBJ1-3, with 9 bases identical to TRBD1. The V segment lost 5 bases and the J segment 8 bases; nucleotides outside the gene matches: 10. CDR1 MDHEN and CDR2 SYDVKM come from the germline V gene. This CDR3 spans 15 amino acids. Written as DNA, the CDR3 is TGTGCCAGCAGTGACCTCGGACAGGGGATTGACACCATATATTTT. This translates into CASSDLGQGIDTIYF.

This chain links TRBV27 with TRBJ1-2; D remains ambiguous. The germline V and J ends were trimmed by 5 bases and 2 bases, with 9 bases remaining between them. CDR1 is MNHEY, CDR2 SMNVEV, per germline (reference sequence). The CDR3 loop spans 13 amino acids. The CDR3 here is CASSPTGNYGYTF. Written as DNA, the CDR3 is TGTGCCAGCAGTCCGACTGGAAACTATGGCTACACCTTC.

The chain links TRBV4-1 to TRBJ2-6; D call uncertain. This CDR3 has 15 residues. With 1 base removed from V and 1 base from J, the gap between germline ends came to 5 bases. Germline CDR1 and CDR2: MGHRA and YSYEKL. The CDR3: CASSQVGSGANVLTF. CDR3 nucleotide sequence: TGCGCCAGCAGCCAAGTGGGGTCTGGGGCCAACGTCCTGACTTTC.

The V and J genes are TRBV10-3 and TRBJ1-1; a possible D gene is TRBD1 (5 bases). Trimming stripped 0 bases from V and 5 bases from J, with 10 bases between. CDR1 is ENHRY and CDR2 is SYGVKD in the germline V gene. The CDR3 runs 14 residues. The CDR3 reads CAISESMGGTEAFF. For the CDR3, the DNA is TGTGCCATCAGTGAGTCGATGGGGGGGACTGAAGCTTTCTTT.

The CDR3 reads CASSEDRRFLRGYGYTF. The CDR3 coding sequence is TGTGCCAGCAGTGAAGATAGGAGGTTCTTAAGGGGCTATGGCTACACCTTC. V gene TRBV6-1 combines with J gene TRBJ1-2; possible D gene TRBD1, 5 bases. The germline CDR1 and CDR2 sequences are MNHNS and SASEGT. The CDR3 covers 17 residues. Trimming shortened V by 1 base and J by 4 bases, and 19 bases separated the two germline ends.

The chain couples TRBV7-9 to TRBJ2-3, with 10 bases fitting TRBD1. Germline V CDR1 and CDR2: SEHNR, FQNEAQ (reference sequence). The V gene end was trimmed by 3 bases and the J gene end by 4 bases; junction bases not matched to a gene: 10. The CDR3 consists of 17 residues. The DNA of the CDR3 is TGTGCCAGCAGCTTTCGTATGGGGACAGGGGCACCAGATACGCAGTATTTT. This sequence encodes CASSFRMGTGAPDTQYF.